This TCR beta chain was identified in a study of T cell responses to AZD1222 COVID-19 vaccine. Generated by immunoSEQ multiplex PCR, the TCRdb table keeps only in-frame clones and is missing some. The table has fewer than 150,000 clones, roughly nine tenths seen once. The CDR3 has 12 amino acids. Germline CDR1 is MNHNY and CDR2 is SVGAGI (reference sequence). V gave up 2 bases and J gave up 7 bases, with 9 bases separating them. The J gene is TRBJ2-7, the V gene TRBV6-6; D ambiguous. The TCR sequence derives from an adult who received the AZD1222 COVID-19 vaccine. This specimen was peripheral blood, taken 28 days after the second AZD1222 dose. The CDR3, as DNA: TGTGCCAGCAGTTACATGGCGCGTGAGCAGTACTTC. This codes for CASSYMAREQYF.